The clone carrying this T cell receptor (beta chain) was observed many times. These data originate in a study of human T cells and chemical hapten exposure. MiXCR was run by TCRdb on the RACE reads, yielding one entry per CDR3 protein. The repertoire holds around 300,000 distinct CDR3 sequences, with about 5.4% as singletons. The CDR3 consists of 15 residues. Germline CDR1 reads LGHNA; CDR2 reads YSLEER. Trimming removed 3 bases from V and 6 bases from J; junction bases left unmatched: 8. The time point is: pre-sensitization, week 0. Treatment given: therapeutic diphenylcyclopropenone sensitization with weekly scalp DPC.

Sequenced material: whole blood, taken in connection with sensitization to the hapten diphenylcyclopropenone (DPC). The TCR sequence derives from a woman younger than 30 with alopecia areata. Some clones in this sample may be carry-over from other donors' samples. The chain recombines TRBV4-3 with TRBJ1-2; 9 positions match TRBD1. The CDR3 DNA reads TGCGCCAGCAGCCAGGGCCCGGGACAGGGTCATGGCTACACCTTC. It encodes CASSQGPGQGHGYTF.